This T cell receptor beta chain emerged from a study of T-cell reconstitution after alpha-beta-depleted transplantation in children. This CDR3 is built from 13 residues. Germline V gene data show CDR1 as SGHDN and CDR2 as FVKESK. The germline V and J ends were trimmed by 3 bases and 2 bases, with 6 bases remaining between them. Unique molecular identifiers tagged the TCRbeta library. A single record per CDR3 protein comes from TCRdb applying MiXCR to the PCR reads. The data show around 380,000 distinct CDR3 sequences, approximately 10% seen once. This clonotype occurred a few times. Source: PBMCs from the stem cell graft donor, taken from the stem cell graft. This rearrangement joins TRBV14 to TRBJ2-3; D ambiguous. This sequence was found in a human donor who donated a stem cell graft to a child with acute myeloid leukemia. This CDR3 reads CASSQTTTDTQYF. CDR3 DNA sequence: TGTGCCAGCAGCCAGACCACCACAGATACGCAGTATTTT.